Each of the 19 T cell receptor beta chains below was sequenced from the same sample in a study of blood T cell repertoires in COVID-19. The repertoire was sequenced with immunoSEQ multiplex PCR; TCRdb's copy has only in-frame clones and lacks some. The sample consists of approximately 300,000 clones, over 75% of them appearing once. The material sequenced was peripheral blood. These receptors originate from a woman aged 25-40 years with COVID-19, enrolled during active disease.

The chain recombines TRBV7-9 with TRBJ2-5; TRBD2 aligns across 8 bases. The CDR3 runs to 16 residues. CDR1 and CDR2 from the germline V gene are SEHNR and FQNEAQ (reference sequence). The J segment lost 5 bases and the V segment lost 5 bases, leaving 13 bases of the junction unmatched. CDR3 in DNA: TGTGCCAGCAGCCCGGATAGCGGGATGGTTTTGGAGACCCAGTACTTC. It specifies CASSPDSGMVLETQYF.

The chain joins TRBV4-2 to TRBJ2-1, with a weak D call TRBD2 (5 bases). The CDR3 has 14 amino acids. CDR1 is LGHNA and CDR2 is YNFKEQ in the germline V gene. Deletions cut 4 bases from V and 9 bases from J, with 16 bases between. The CDR3 bases are TGTGCCAGCAGCCCTCGACTGGAGGCCCTTGAGCAGTTCTTC. Protein: CASSPRLEALEQFF.

This clone appeared once. The chain uses TRBV6-5 and TRBJ2-7; D is undetermined. Germline V gives CDR1 MNHEY, CDR2 SVGAGI. This CDR3 contains 13 residues. V lost 4 bases, J lost 1 base, and 8 bases lay in between. The CDR3 bases are TGTGCCAGCAGTTTGCACGCGTCCTACGAGCAGTACTTC. Translation gives CASSLHASYEQYF.

V usage is TRBV6-5 and J usage is TRBJ2-5; D call uncertain. With 2 bases removed from V and 5 bases from J, the gap between germline ends came to 9 bases. Looked up from germline, CDR1 is MNHEY and CDR2 is SVGAGI. The CDR3 runs 13 residues. The CDR3 here is CASSYEPRETQYF. Written as DNA, the CDR3 is TGTGCCAGCAGTTACGAGCCCAGGGAGACCCAGTACTTC.

This sequence joins TRBV9 and TRBJ2-1; TRBD2 agrees at 8 bases. The CDR3 contains 15 residues. Germline V CDR1 and CDR2: SGDLS, YYNGEE. The V gene end was trimmed by 0 bases and the J gene end by 7 bases; junction bases not matched to a gene: 6. CDR3 sequence: CASSVVVAGQNEQFF. CDR3 nucleotide sequence: TGTGCCAGCAGCGTAGTAGTAGCGGGACAAAATGAGCAGTTCTTC.

The J gene is TRBJ1-5, the V gene TRBV29-1, with 9 positions matching TRBD1. The CDR3 runs to 13 residues. V trimming: 6 bases; J trimming: 2 bases; junction bases outside the gene matches: 2. CDR1 and CDR2 from the germline V gene are SQVTM and ANQGSEA. The CDR3 DNA reads as TGCAGCGTCCGGACAGGGGGCAATCAGCCCCAGCATTTT. It codes for CSVRTGGNQPQHF.

V and J are TRBV4-1 and TRBJ1-5, with D perhaps matching TRBD1 (6 bases). V was shortened by 1 base and J by 8 bases, with 12 bases between the two germline ends. Per the germline V gene, CDR1 is MGHRA and CDR2 is YSYEKL. The CDR3 loop spans 14 amino acids. Here the CDR3 reads CASSQVGRGKPQHF. CDR3 nucleotide sequence: TGCGCCAGCAGCCAAGTGGGCAGGGGCAAGCCCCAGCATTTT.

In DNA, the CDR3 is TGTGCCATCAGGTCTTCCGGCGGCGAGACAGATACGCAGTATTTT. It is translated as CAIRSSGGETDTQYF. The gene calls are TRBV10-3 and TRBJ2-3; D not resolved. This CDR3 contains 15 residues. CDR1 and CDR2 from the germline V gene are ENHRY and SYGVKD. The V and J ends lost 6 bases and 3 bases respectively, with 16 bases between them.

The chain joins TRBV20-1 to TRBJ1-5; tentatively, D is TRBD1 (5 bases). V dropped 3 bases and J dropped 4 bases, with 16 bases sitting between them. Germline V gene lookup returns CDR1 DFQATT and CDR2 SNEGSKA (reference sequence). The CDR3 contains 15 residues. CDR3 in amino acids: CSASLSRGFNQPQHF. The CDR3, as DNA: TGCAGTGCTAGTTTATCTAGGGGATTTAATCAGCCCCAGCATTTT.

J is TRBJ2-1 and V is TRBV28; maybe TRBD2 (6 bases). V lost 5 bases and J 2 bases, leaving 16 bases between the germline ends. The CDR3 extends over 16 amino acids. Germline lookup yields CDR1 MDHEN and CDR2 SYDVKM. CDR3 sequence: CASSPRERVAYNEQFF. In nucleotides, the CDR3 is TGTGCCAGCAGTCCCCGCGAGCGGGTGGCCTACAATGAGCAGTTCTTC.

This clone was seen a handful of times. Distinct nucleotide sequences in the sample also encode this CDR3. The V call is TRBV7-9, the J call TRBJ1-1, with D possibly matching TRBD1 (5 bases). This CDR3 region has 12 residues. The ends were cut back, 1 base at V and 6 bases at J, with 6 bases in the middle. The germline V gene has CDR1 SEHNR and CDR2 FQNEAQ (reference sequence). CDR3 coding DNA: TGTGCCAGCAGCTTAGGGGGGGCTGAAGCTTTCTTT. Its protein is CASSLGGAEAFF.

The CDR3 DNA sequence: TGTGCCAGCAGTTTAAAGAGGGCCAGCGGATATGGAAACACCATATATTTT. Protein product: CASSLKRASGYGNTIYF. This sequence joins TRBV28 and TRBJ1-3, with D unclear. This CDR3 has 17 residues. V was trimmed by 2 bases and J by 3 bases, leaving 17 bases between them. CDR1 is MDHEN, CDR2 SYDVKM, per germline.

This clone was found once. The gene calls are TRBV9 and TRBJ1-2; D ambiguous. This CDR3 comprises 14 residues. The germline gives CDR1 SGDLS, CDR2 YYNGEE. Trimming shortened V by 0 bases and J by 5 bases, and 11 bases separated the two germline ends. The CDR3 is CASSVATAAYGYTF. The CDR3 bases are TGTGCCAGCAGCGTAGCTACGGCAGCGTATGGCTACACCTTC.

This clone came up once. This rearrangement joins TRBV28 to TRBJ2-1; D unresolved. Trimming removed 7 bases from V and 8 bases from J, with 9 bases in between. The CDR3 has 11 amino acids. Germline CDR1 reads MDHEN; CDR2 reads SYDVKM. The CDR3 region has the DNA TGTGCCAGCACCTCTTCTGATGAGCAGTTCTTC. This codes for CASTSSDEQFF.

The V call is TRBV11-3, the J call TRBJ2-1, with a weak D call TRBD2 (7 bases). Germline CDR1 is SGHNT and CDR2 is YENEEA. The V gene lost 5 bases and the J gene lost 4 bases, with 15 bases spanning the gap. The CDR3 runs 15 residues. CDR3 amino acids: CASSPGGRAYNEQFF. Written as DNA, the CDR3 is TGTGCCAGCAGCCCGGGGGGCCGGGCTTACAATGAGCAGTTCTTC.

The chain is built from TRBV7-6 and TRBJ1-4; D is unresolved. CDR3 length equals 14 residues. V was shortened by 1 base and J by 6 bases, with 9 bases between the two germline ends. CDR1 is SGHVS and CDR2 is FNYEAQ in the germline V gene. CDR3 residues: CASSLGQGDEKLFF. CDR3 in DNA: TGTGCCAGCAGCTTAGGGCAAGGAGATGAAAAACTGTTTTTT.

V and J are TRBV6-1 and TRBJ2-1; perhaps TRBD2 as D (7 bases). Germline lookup yields CDR1 MNHNS and CDR2 SASEGT. Trimming took off 3 bases at V and 9 bases at J, with 30 bases between the two ends. The CDR3 is 19 residues long. This CDR3 is CASSDGGLGGPFDGAEQFF. CDR3 nucleotide sequence: TGTGCCAGCAGTGATGGGGGTTTGGGGGGGCCTTTCGATGGGGCTGAGCAGTTCTTC.

The chain combines TRBV5-4 with TRBJ1-1, with D perhaps matching TRBD1 (6 bases). V was cut by 0 bases and J by 5 bases, with 14 bases left in between. Germline CDR1 is SGHNT and CDR2 is YYREEE (reference sequence). The CDR3 extends over 15 amino acids. As DNA, the CDR3 is TGTGCCAGCAGCTTGGGCCAGGGGAGTGGTACTGAAGCTTTCTTT. Its translation: CASSLGQGSGTEAFF.

The chain joins TRBV2 to TRBJ1-1, with 8 bases identical to TRBD1. CDR1 and CDR2 from the germline V gene are SNHLY and FYNNEI. The CDR3 extends over 15 amino acids. J lost 1 base, V lost 5 bases, and 6 bases had no gene match. This CDR3 is CASSRQGLENTEAFF. The DNA of the CDR3 is TGTGCCAGCAGTAGACAGGGGTTGGAGAACACTGAAGCTTTCTTT.